Described below is a single T cell receptor (beta chain) sequence and its context. This sample was taken from a study of cytomegalovirus exposure and HLA in healthy donors. PCR was performed using 60 Vbeta and 13 Jbeta primers. TCRdb's copy holds only in-frame clones and misses some; the assay was immunoSEQ multiplex PCR. The table has approximately 140,000 clones, about 80% seen once. Germline CDR1 and CDR2: SGHRS and YFSETQ. There are 15 residues in the CDR3. Trimming took off 4 bases at V and 2 bases at J, with 15 bases between the two ends. This sequence originates from a man between 40 and 49 years old in good health and CMV-seropositive. The sample consisted of PBMCs. The chain employs TRBV5-1 and TRBJ1-2; TRBD1 is a possible D gene (6 bases). The CDR3 DNA reads TGCGCCAGCAGCCTGCAAGGGGGACCCAACTATGGCTACACCTTC. Amino acid sequence: CASSLQGGPNYGYTF.